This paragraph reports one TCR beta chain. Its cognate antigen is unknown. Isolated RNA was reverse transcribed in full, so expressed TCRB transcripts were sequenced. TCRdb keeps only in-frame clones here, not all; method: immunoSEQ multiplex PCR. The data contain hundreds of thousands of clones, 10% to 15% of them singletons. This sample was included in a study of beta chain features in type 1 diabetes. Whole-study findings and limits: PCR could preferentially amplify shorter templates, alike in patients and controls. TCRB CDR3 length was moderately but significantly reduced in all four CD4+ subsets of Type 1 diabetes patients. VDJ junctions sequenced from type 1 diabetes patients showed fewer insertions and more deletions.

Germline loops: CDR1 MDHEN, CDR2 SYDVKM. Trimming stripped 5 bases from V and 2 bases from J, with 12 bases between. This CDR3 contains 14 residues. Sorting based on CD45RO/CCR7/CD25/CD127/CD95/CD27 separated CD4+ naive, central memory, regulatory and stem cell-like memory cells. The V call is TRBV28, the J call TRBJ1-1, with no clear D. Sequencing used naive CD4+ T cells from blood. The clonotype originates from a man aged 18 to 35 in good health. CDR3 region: CASSPSPLNTEAFF. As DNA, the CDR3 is TGTGCCAGCAGTCCTTCTCCCCTTAACACTGAAGCTTTCTTT.